This TCR beta chain stems from a study of T cell repertoires and leukemia-associated antigens. Study observations and caveats: Whether expanded clones are antigen-specific and functional remains untested.

Germline V gene sequence: CDR1 SGHTS, CDR2 YDEGEE. Trimming took 5 bases from V and 3 from J, leaving 14 bases between them. The CDR3 is 14 residues long. Each CDR3 protein gets one entry after TCRdb re-called the 5' RACE reads with MiXCR. The sample carries over 10,000 distinct CDR3 sequences, under 50% recorded once. This clonotype appeared a few times. Its antigen is not identified. The TCR sequence derives from a female donor in good health. The source material was CD3+ T cells sorted from blood and cultured. The chain joins TRBV5-8 to TRBJ1-1; D might be TRBD1 (5 bases). The CDR3 spells CASRLNEGYTEAFF. For the CDR3, the DNA is TGTGCCAGCAGACTGAACGAGGGGTACACTGAAGCTTTCTTT.